Below are 10 T cell receptor beta chains sequenced from a single sample in a study of OX40 agonist ivuxolimab in advanced cancers. Library preparation was by the immunoSEQ multiplex PCR assay. Drawn from immuneACCESS, this table holds only the in-frame rearrangements with V and J called that TCRdb kept. Clones are partly lost; checked studies trace under half to an unresolved V gene and leave the rest unexplained. This sample has about 13,000 clones in its table, and about three quarters of those were observed once. The ten largest clones take up approximately 40% of the sample. This sample comprised CD4+ or CD8+ T cells sorted from blood, obtained in a trial of the OX40 agonist ivuxolimab. These receptors were collected from an adult with an advanced solid tumor such as melanoma, head and neck, liver or kidney cancer.

This clone was seen just once. The CDR3 reads CASSVRDRQETQYF. The DNA of the CDR3 is TGTGCCAGCAGTGTGCGGGACAGGCAAGAGACCCAGTACTTC. The chain has TRBV6-5 and TRBJ2-5; TRBD1 matches at 8 bases. Germline V gives CDR1 MNHEY, CDR2 SVGAGI. CDR3 length equals 14 residues. V shed 5 bases and J 2 bases; nucleotides not matched to a gene: 4.

The V and J genes are TRBV15 and TRBJ2-3; D perhaps matches TRBD2 (7 bases). In germline, CDR1 is LNHNV, CDR2 YYDKDF (reference sequence). Trimming stripped 3 bases from V and 4 bases from J, with 17 bases between. The CDR3 contains 16 residues. CDR3 DNA: TGTGCCACCAGCAGCGCCTCTGGGGGGGGCGCAGATACGCAGTATTTT. Residues: CATSSASGGGADTQYF.

This clone was seen ten or more times. The same CDR3 arises from other DNA sequences in this sample as well. The rearrangement uses TRBV28 and TRBJ2-3; no clear D. CDR3 length: 11 residues. Trimming left V 3 bases short and J 4 bases short, with 2 bases between. Germline values: CDR1 MDHEN, CDR2 SYDVKM. This CDR3 reads CASSFADTQYF. In DNA form, the CDR3 reads TGTGCCAGCAGTTTTGCAGATACGCAGTATTTT.

This clone has just one count. This sequence joins TRBV11-2 and TRBJ1-1; 8 bases map to TRBD1. The CDR3 spans 12 residues. With V trimmed by 5 bases and J by 8 bases, 4 bases remained unmatched. Germline loops: CDR1 SGHAT, CDR2 FQNNGV. In DNA form, the CDR3 reads TGTGCCAGCAGCCATGGACAGGGAGAAGCTTTCTTT. Translating it yields CASSHGQGEAFF.

In this sample, this clone turned up a few times. This chain joins TRBV19 and TRBJ2-2; D call uncertain. The CDR3 has 11 residues. Germline lookup yields CDR1 LNHDA and CDR2 SQIVND (reference sequence). V was shortened by 1 base and J by 6 bases, with 0 bases between the two germline ends. CDR3 protein: CASSIAGELFF. Here the CDR3 DNA reads TGTGCCAGTAGTATAGCCGGGGAGCTGTTTTTT.

The CDR3 spells CASSVGPAGERYEQYF. CDR3 DNA: TGTGCCAGCAGCGTAGGGCCAGCGGGAGAACGTTACGAGCAGTACTTC. The rearrangement links TRBV9 to TRBJ2-7; TRBD2 agrees at 8 bases. The CDR3 contains 16 residues. Per germline, CDR1 SGDLS and CDR2 YYNGEE. V shed 0 bases and J 4 bases; nucleotides not matched to a gene: 9.

To note about this clone: A read error may account for a junction end that differs from germline. V usage is TRBV15 and J usage is TRBJ1-1, with TRBD1 identical over 7 bases. Germline V gives CDR1 LNHNV, CDR2 YYDKDF (reference sequence). The CDR3 runs 13 residues. The CDR3, as DNA: TGTGCCACCAGCCCCTTAGTTGTAGGGGGCGCCATCTTT. Its protein is CATSPLVVGGAIF.

V and J are TRBV5-1 and TRBJ2-3; 7 bases fit TRBD2. Trimming at V came to 0 bases and at J to 5 bases, leaving 6 bases not matched to a gene. This CDR3 has 15 residues. Germline CDR1 SGHRS, CDR2 YFSETQ. The CDR3 reads CASSLEGRAGDTQYF. The CDR3 DNA reads TGCGCCAGCAGCTTGGAAGGGAGGGCCGGAGATACGCAGTATTTT.

V usage is TRBV29-1 and J usage is TRBJ2-1; no firm D call. Germline CDR1 and CDR2: SQVTM and ANQGSEA. V was cut by 1 base and J by 2 bases, with 9 bases left in between. CDR3 size: 14 residues. As DNA, the CDR3 is TGCAGCGTTGAAGTCGAGGTAACCTACAATGAGCAGTTCTTC. Its protein is CSVEVEVTYNEQFF.

The count of this clone is one. V gene TRBV7-2 combines with J gene TRBJ1-2, with TRBD1 identical over 9 bases. The CDR3 totals 15 residues. The germline gives CDR1 SGHTA, CDR2 FQGNSA. V lost 5 bases to trimming and J lost 3 bases; unmatched junction nucleotides: 7. The CDR3 region has the DNA TGTGCCAGCAGCCCACACAGGGGGCAGGACTATGGCTACACCTTC. Translating gives CASSPHRGQDYGYTF.